This TCR beta chain was recorded in a study of patients and donors after allogeneic stem cell transplantation. TCRdb recomputed calls from the RT-PCR reads with MiXCR, one row per CDR3 protein. Here the sample spans 410,000 or so distinct CDR3 sequences, 16% being singletons. Per the germline V gene, CDR1 is MRHNA and CDR2 is SNTAGT. V was clipped by 5 bases and J by 0 bases, with 19 bases between them. The CDR3 runs 18 residues. The sequencing input was blood, either unsorted or a sorted T cell fraction (not recorded which). The receptor was derived from a human donor who was either an allogeneic HSCT recipient or a stem cell or donor lymphocyte infusion donor (not recorded which). It is not recorded whose cells these are; they may come from a transplant donor. The rearrangement uses TRBV6-4 and TRBJ2-2; D possibly corresponds to TRBD2 (6 bases). The chain's CDR3 is CASSKGTASGANTGELFF. Here the CDR3 DNA reads TGTGCCAGCAGTAAAGGGACTGCCTCCGGGGCGAACACCGGGGAGCTGTTTTTT.